This T cell receptor (beta chain) was obtained from a study of T cells expressing NK-cell markers. Study-level information: The study drew TCR beta repertoires from sorted CD3+CD56+NKG2C+, CD3+CD56+NKG2C- and CD3+CD56-NKG2C+ T cells. Eight donors were sequenced, seven testing HCMV-seropositive and one testing seronegative. General study findings and limits: One observes that, in several donors, these clonotypes were also the leading ones within the CD3+CD56-NKG2C+ fraction. Whether expanded NKG2C+ T cell clones were HCMV-specific remained unclear.

With the 5' RACE reads reprocessed, TCRdb shows one record per CDR3 protein and no DNA. The sample totals about 160,000 distinct CDR3 sequences. Comment on this clonotype: Its antigen is undetermined.

Germline lookup yields CDR1 SGHDT and CDR2 YYEEEE. CDR3 length: 14 residues. The sample consisted of blood T cells: a sorted CD56 or NKG2C T cell subset, CD4+ or CD8+ T cells, or bulk PBMC T cells (not recorded which). The TCR was taken from a man aged 18-70 years in good health. This chain uses TRBV5-6 with TRBJ2-1. The CDR3 sequence: CASSLGGGLSEQFF.